The source of this T cell receptor beta chain is a study of response to subunit inactivated influenza vaccine. Regarding the study as a whole: Few new T cells, the authors suggested, are recruited by each seasonal influenza vaccination.

One entry per CDR3 protein results from TCRdb running MiXCR on the RT-PCR reads. The sample consists of about 780,000 distinct CDR3 sequences, roughly 18% of them appearing once. The CDR3 covers 15 residues. Germline V CDR1 and CDR2: SGDLS, YYNGEE. V lost 5 bases and J lost 3; bases outside the gene matches: 5. This clonotype occurred a few times. Its antigen is undetermined. The sample in question was PBMCs from blood, obtained about 5 days after vaccination. The V call is TRBV9, the J call TRBJ2-5; TRBD1 matches at 12 bases. The receptor was isolated from a man aged 50 to 59 who received an inactivated influenza vaccine. CDR3 residues: CASSGGTGGEETQYF. The CDR3 coding sequence is TGTGCCAGCAGTGGCGGGACAGGGGGCGAAGAGACCCAGTACTTC.